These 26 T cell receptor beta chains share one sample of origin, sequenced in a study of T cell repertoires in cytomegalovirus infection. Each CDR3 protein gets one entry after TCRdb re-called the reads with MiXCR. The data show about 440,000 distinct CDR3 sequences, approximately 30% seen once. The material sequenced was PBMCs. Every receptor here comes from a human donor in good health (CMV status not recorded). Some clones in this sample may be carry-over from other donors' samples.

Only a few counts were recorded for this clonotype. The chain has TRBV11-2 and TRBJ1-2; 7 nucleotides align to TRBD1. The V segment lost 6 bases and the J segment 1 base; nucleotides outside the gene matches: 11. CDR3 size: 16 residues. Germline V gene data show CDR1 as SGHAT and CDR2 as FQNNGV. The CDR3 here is CASSYLRDSNNYGYTF. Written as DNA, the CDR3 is TGTGCCAGCAGTTACCTCCGGGACAGCAATAACTATGGCTACACCTTC.

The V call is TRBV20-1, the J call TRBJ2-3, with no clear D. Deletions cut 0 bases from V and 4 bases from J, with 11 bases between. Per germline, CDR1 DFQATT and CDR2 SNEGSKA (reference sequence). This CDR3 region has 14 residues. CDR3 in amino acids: CSARDWVESDTQYF. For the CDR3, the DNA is TGCAGTGCTAGAGATTGGGTAGAATCAGATACGCAGTATTTT.

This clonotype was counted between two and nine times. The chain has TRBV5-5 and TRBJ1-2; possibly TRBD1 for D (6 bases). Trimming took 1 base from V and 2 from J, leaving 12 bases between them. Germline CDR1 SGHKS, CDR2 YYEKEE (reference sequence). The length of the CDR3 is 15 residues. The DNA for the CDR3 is TGTGCCAGCAGCTTGTACGGGGGGCGCAACTATGGCTACACCTTC. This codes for CASSLYGGRNYGYTF.

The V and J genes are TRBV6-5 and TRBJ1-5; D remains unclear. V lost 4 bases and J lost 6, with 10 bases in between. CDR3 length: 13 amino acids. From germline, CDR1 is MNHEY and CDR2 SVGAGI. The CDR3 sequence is CASSSTDGQPQHF. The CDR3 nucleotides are TGTGCCAGCAGTTCTACGGACGGTCAGCCCCAGCATTTT.

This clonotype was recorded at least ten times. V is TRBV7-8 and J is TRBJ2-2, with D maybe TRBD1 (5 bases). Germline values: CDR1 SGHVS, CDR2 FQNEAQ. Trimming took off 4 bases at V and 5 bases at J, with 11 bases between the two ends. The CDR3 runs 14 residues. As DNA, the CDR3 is TGTGCCAGCAGCTCTTTCAGGGAAACCGGGGAGCTGTTTTTT. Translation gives CASSSFRETGELFF.

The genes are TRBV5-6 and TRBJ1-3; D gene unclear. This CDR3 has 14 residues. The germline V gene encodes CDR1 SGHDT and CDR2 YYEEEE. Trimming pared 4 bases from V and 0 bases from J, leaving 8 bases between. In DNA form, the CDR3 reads TGTGCCAGCAGCCCGGCCAGCTCTGGAAACACCATATATTTT. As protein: CASSPASSGNTIYF.

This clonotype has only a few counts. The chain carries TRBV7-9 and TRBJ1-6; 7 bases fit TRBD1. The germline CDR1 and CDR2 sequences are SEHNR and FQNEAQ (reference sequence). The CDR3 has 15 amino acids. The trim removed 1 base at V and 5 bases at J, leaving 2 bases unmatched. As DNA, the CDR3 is TGTGCCAGCAGCTTAGTAGGGACAGATAATTCACCCCTCCACTTT. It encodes CASSLVGTDNSPLHF. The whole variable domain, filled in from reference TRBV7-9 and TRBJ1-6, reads DTGVSQNPRHKITKRGQNVTFRCDPISEHNRLYWYRQTLGQGPEFLTYFQNEAQLEKSRLLSDRFSAERPKGSFSTLEIQRTEQGDSAMYLCASSLVGTDNSPLHFGNGTRLTVT.

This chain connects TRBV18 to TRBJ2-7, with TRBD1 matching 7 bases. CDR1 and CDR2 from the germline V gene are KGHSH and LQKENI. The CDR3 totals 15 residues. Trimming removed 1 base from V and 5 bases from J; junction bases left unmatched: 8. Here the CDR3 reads CASSPLPQGEHEQYF. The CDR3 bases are TGTGCCAGCTCACCACTTCCCCAGGGGGAACACGAGCAGTACTTC. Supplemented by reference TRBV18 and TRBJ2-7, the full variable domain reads NAGVMQNPRHLVRRRGQEARLRCSPMKGHSHVYWYRQLPEEGLKFMVYLQKENIIDESGMPKERFSAEFPKEGPSILRIQQVVRGDSAAYFCASSPLPQGEHEQYFGPGTRLTVT.

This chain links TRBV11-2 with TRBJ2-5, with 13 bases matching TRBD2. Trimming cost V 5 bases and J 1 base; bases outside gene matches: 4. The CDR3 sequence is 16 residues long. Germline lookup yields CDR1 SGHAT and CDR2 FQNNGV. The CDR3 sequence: CASSERLAGGQETQYF. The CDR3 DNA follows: TGTGCCAGCAGCGAAAGACTAGCGGGGGGCCAAGAGACCCAGTACTTC.

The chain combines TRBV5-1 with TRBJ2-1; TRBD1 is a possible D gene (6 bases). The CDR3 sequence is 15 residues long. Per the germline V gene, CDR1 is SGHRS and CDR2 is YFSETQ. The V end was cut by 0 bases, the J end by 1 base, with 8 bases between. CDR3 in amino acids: CASSLGTESYNEQFF. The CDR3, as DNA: TGCGCCAGCAGCTTGGGGACAGAGTCCTACAATGAGCAGTTCTTC.

The CDR3 loop reads CASSYRGGEAFF. DNA of the CDR3: TGTGCCAGCAGTTACAGGGGCGGTGAAGCTTTCTTT. The chain couples TRBV6-2 or TRBV6-3 to TRBJ1-1; the D gene is possibly TRBD1 (5 bases). The V and J ends lost 2 bases and 7 bases respectively, with 8 bases between them. The CDR3 runs 12 residues. Germline V gives CDR1 MNHEY, CDR2 SVGEGT.

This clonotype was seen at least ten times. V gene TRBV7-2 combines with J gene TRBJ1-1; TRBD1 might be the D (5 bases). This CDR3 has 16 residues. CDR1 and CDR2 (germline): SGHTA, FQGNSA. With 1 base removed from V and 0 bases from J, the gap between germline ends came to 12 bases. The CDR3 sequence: CASSLVGGFMNTEAFF. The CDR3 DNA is TGTGCCAGCAGCTTAGTTGGGGGGTTCATGAACACTGAAGCTTTCTTT.

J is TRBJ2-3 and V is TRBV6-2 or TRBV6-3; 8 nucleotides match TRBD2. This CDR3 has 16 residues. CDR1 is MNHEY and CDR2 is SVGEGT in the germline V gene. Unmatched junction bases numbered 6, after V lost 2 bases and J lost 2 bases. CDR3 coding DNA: TGTGCCAGCAGTTACCCTACGCGGGGGGACACAGATACGCAGTATTTT. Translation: CASSYPTRGDTDTQYF.

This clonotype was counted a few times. CDR3 in amino acids: CASSSQGRGEQFF. DNA for the CDR3: TGTGCCAGCAGCTCCCAGGGGAGGGGTGAGCAGTTCTTC. The chain carries TRBV11-1 and TRBJ2-1; maybe TRBD2 (7 bases). The CDR3 sequence is 13 residues long. Germline V gene data show CDR1 as SGHAT and CDR2 as FQDESV (reference sequence). V was trimmed by 4 bases and J by 9 bases, leaving 13 bases between them.

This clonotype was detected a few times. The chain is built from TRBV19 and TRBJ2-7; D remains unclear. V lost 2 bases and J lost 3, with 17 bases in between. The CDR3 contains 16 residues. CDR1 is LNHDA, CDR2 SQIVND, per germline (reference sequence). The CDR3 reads CASSILFGLPSYEQYF. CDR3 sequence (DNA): TGTGCCAGTAGTATACTTTTCGGGCTACCGAGCTACGAGCAGTACTTC.

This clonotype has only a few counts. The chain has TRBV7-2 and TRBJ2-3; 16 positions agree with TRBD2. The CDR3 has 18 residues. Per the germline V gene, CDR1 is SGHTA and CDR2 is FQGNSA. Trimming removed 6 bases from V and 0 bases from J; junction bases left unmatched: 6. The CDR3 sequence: CASRRGTSGGASTDTQYF. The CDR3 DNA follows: TGTGCCAGCAGACGAGGGACTAGCGGGGGGGCTAGCACAGATACGCAGTATTTT.

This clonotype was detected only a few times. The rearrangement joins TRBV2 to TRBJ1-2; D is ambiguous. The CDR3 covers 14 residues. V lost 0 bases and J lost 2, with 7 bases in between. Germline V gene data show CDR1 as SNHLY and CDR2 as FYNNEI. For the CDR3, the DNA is TGTGCCAGCAGTGAAGCGACGGCCAACTATGGCTACACCTTC. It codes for CASSEATANYGYTF.

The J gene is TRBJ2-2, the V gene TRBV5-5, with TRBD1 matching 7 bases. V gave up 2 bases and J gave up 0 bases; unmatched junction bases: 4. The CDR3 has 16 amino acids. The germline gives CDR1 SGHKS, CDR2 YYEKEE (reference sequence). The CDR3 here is CASSLQGTTNTGELFF. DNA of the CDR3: TGTGCCAGCAGCTTACAGGGGACGACGAACACCGGGGAGCTGTTTTTT.

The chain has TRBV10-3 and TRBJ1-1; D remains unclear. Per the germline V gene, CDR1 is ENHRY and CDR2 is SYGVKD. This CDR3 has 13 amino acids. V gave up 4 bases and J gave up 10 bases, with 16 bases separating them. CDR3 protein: CAISAEPPGGAFF. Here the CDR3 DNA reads TGTGCCATCAGTGCCGAACCACCCGGAGGAGCTTTCTTT.

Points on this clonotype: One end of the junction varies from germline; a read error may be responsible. CDR3 region: CASIEYRNTEAFF. In DNA form, the CDR3 reads TGTGCCAGCATTGAATATAGGAACACTGAAGCTTTCTTT. The gene calls are TRBV25-1 and TRBJ1-1; no clear D gene. There are 13 residues in the CDR3. CDR1 is MGHDK and CDR2 is SYGVNS in the germline V gene.

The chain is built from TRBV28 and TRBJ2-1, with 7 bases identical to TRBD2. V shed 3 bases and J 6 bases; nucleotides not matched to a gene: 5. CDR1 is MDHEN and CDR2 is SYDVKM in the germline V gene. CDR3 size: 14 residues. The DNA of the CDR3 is TGTGCCAGCAGTTTCGGCGGGGGTGGCAATGAGCAGTTCTTC. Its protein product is CASSFGGGGNEQFF.

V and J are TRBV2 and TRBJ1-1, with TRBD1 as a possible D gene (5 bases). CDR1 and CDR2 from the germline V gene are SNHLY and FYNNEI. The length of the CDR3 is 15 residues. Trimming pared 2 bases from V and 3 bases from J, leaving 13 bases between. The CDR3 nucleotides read TGTGCCAGCAGTGAACAGGGTGGGTGGGACACTGAAGCTTTCTTT. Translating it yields CASSEQGGWDTEAFF. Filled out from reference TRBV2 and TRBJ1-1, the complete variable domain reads EPEVTQTPSHQVTQMGQEVILRCVPISNHLYFYWYRQILGQKVEFLVSFYNNEISEKSEIFDDQFSVERPDGSNFTLKIRSTKLEDSAMYFCASSEQGGWDTEAFFGQGTRLTVV.

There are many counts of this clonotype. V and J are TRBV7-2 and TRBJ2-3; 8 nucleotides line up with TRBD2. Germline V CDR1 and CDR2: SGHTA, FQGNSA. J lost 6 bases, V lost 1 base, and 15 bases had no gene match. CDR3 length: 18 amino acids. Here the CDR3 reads CASSLGGLRGASWDTQYF. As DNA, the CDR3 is TGTGCCAGCAGCTTAGGAGGCTTGCGGGGGGCGAGTTGGGATACGCAGTATTTT.

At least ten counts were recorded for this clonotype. Here the CDR3 reads CASSLVAANTEAFF. The CDR3 DNA reads as TGTGCCAGCAGCTTAGTCGCCGCGAACACTGAAGCTTTCTTT. This chain links TRBV7-9 with TRBJ1-1, with unresolved D. CDR3 length: 14 amino acids. Germline values: CDR1 SEHNR, CDR2 FQNEAQ (reference sequence). The V gene lost 1 base and the J gene lost 1 base, with 7 bases spanning the gap.

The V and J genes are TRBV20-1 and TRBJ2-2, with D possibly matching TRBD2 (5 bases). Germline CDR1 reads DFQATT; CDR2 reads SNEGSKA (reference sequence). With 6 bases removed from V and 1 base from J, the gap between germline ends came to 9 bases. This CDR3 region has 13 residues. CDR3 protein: CSATRENTGELFF. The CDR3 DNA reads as TGCAGTGCAACCCGGGAGAACACCGGGGAGCTGTTTTTT.

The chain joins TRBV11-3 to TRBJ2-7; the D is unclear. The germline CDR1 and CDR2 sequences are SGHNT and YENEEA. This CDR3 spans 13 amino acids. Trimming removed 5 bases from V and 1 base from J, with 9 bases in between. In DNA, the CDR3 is TGTGCCAGCAGCCCTTTGTTGTCCTACGAGCAGTACTTC. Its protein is CASSPLLSYEQYF.